This section outlines one T cell receptor beta chain sequence together with its context. This record belongs to a study of T cell changes during pregnancy in multiple sclerosis. Libraries were prepared by immunoSEQ multiplex PCR; TCRdb keeps only in-frame clonotypes and omits some of them. The sample yields 45,000 to 55,000 clones, roughly 92% seen once. Deletions cut 3 bases from V and 4 bases from J, with 7 bases between. This CDR3 region has 13 residues. The germline CDR1 and CDR2 sequences are MDHEN and SYDVKM. The material sequenced was CD8+ T cells from peripheral blood mononuclear cells, taken before pregnancy. The chain has TRBV28 and TRBJ2-1; no reliable D call. This clonotype originated in a female donor with multiple sclerosis, enrolled in a pregnancy study. CDR3 protein: CASSLTDYNEQFF. The CDR3, as DNA: TGTGCCAGCAGTTTGACTGATTACAATGAGCAGTTCTTC.